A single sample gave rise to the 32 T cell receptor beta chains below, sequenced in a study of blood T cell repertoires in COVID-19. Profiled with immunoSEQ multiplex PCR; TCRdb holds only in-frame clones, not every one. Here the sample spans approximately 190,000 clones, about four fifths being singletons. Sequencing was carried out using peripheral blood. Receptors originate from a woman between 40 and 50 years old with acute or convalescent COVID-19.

This CDR3 reads CASSEQQGLGTEAFF. The CDR3 bases are TGTGCCAGCAGTGAACAGCAGGGATTGGGCACTGAAGCTTTCTTT. This rearrangement joins TRBV2 to TRBJ1-1, with D tentatively TRBD1 (5 bases). Trimming stripped 2 bases from V and 4 bases from J, with 14 bases between. From germline, CDR1 is SNHLY and CDR2 FYNNEI. This CDR3 has 15 residues.

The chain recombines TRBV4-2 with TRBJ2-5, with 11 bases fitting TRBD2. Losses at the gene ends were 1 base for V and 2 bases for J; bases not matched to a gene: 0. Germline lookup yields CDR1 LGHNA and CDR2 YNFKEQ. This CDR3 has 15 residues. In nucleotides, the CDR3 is TGTGCCAGCAGCCAAGTAGCGGGAGGGCAAGAGACCCAGTACTTC. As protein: CASSQVAGGQETQYF.

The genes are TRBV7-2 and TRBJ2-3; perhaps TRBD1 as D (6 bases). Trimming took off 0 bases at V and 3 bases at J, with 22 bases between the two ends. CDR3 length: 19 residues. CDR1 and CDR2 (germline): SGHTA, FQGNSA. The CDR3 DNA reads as TGTGCCAGCAGCTTAGCGCCACCCGGGACACACTGGGGGACAGATACGCAGTATTTT. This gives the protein CASSLAPPGTHWGTDTQYF.

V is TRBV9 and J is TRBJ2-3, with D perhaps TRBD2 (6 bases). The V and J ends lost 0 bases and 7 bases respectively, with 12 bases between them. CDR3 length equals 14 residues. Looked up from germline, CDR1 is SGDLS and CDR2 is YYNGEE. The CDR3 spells CASSVERESNTQYF. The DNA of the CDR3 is TGTGCCAGCAGCGTAGAACGGGAGTCGAATACGCAGTATTTT.

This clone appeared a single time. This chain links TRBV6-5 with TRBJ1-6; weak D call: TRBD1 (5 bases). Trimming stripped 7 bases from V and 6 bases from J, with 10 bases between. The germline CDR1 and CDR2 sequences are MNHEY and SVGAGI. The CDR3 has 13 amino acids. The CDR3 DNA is TGTGCCAGCACCCGGGACTTTAATTCACCCCTCCACTTT. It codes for CASTRDFNSPLHF.

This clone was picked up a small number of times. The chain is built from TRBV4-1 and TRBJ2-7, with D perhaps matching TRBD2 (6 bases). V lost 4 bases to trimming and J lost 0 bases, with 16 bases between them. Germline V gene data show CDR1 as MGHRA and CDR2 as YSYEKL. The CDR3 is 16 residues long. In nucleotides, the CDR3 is TGCGCCAGCAGCCCTGGGAGGACCCACAGCTCCTACGAGCAGTACTTC. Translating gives CASSPGRTHSSYEQYF.

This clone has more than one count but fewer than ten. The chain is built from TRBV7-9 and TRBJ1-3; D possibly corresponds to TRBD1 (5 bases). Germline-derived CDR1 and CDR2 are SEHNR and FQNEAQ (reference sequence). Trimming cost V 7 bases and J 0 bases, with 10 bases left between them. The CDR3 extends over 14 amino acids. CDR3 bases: TGTGCCAGCACCTATGGGGCCTCTGGAAACACCATATATTTT. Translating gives CASTYGASGNTIYF. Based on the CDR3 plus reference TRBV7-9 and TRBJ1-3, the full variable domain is DTGVSQNPRHKITKRGQNVTFRCDPISEHNRLYWYRQTLGQGPEFLTYFQNEAQLEKSRLLSDRFSAERPKGSFSTLEIQRTEQGDSAMYLCASTYGASGNTIYFGEGSWLTVV.

The CDR3 loop is CASSNPGGEQYF. In nucleotides, the CDR3 is TGTGCCAGTAGTAATCCAGGGGGTGAGCAGTACTTC. The V and J genes are TRBV19 and TRBJ2-7; 7 bases align to TRBD1. The CDR3 spans 12 residues. V shed 4 bases, J shed 7 bases, and the junction held 4 bases outside the gene matches. CDR1 and CDR2 from the germline V gene are LNHDA and SQIVND (reference sequence).

CDR3 loop: CASSYRVGTEAFF. In DNA form, the CDR3 reads TGTGCCAGCAGTTACCGGGTGGGCACTGAAGCTTTCTTT. This chain joins TRBV6-5 and TRBJ1-1, with no clear D. Germline CDR1 reads MNHEY; CDR2 reads SVGAGI. The V gene lost 2 bases and the J gene lost 4 bases, with 8 bases spanning the gap. CDR3 length equals 13 residues.

The CDR3 reads CASSEGQSGSYNEQFF. In DNA, the CDR3 is TGTGCCAGCAGCGAAGGACAGTCCGGCTCCTACAATGAGCAGTTCTTC. This rearrangement joins TRBV5-6 to TRBJ2-1; a possible D gene is TRBD1 (6 bases). The V gene's germline CDR1 is SGHDT and CDR2 YYEEEE. Between the trimmed V and J ends, which lost 4 bases and 0 bases, there was a span of 14 bases. The CDR3 length is 16 residues. The full variable domain, in which reference TRBV5-6 and TRBJ2-1 provide the parts outside the CDR3, is DAGVTQSPTHLIKTRGQQVTLRCSPKSGHDTVSWYQQALGQGPQFIFQYYEEEERQRGNFPDRFSGHQFPNYSSELNVNALLLGDSALYLCASSEGQSGSYNEQFFGPGTRLTVL.

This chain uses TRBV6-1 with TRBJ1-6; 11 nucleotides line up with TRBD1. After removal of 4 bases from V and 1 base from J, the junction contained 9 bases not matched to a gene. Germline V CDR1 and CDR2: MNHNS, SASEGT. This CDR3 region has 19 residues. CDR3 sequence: CASSARDRGGFSYNSPLHF. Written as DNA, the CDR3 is TGTGCCAGCAGTGCGAGGGACAGGGGGGGTTTTTCCTATAATTCACCCCTCCACTTT.

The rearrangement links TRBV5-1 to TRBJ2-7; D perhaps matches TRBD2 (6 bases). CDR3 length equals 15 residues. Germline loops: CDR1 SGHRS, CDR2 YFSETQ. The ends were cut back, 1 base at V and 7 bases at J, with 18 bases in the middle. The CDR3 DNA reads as TGCGCCAGCAGCTTGCCCGGGGCGCGGGGTCGAGAGCAGTACTTC. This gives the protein CASSLPGARGREQYF.

The CDR3: CASSQSETSTDTQYF. CDR3 bases: TGTGCCAGCAGCCAAAGTGAGACTAGCACAGATACGCAGTATTTT. The chain joins TRBV3-1 (or the pseudogene TRBV3-2) to TRBJ2-3; no clear D. The CDR3 extends over 15 amino acids. The germline gives CDR1 LGHDT, CDR2 YNNKEL (reference sequence). Trimming pared 2 bases from V and 0 bases from J, leaving 9 bases between.

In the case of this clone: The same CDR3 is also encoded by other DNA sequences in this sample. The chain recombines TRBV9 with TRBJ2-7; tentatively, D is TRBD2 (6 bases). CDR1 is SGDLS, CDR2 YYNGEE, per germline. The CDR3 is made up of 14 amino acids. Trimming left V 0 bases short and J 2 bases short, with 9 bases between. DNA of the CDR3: TGTGCCAGCAGCGTAGGGACGGGGGCCTACGAGCAGTACTTC. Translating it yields CASSVGTGAYEQYF.

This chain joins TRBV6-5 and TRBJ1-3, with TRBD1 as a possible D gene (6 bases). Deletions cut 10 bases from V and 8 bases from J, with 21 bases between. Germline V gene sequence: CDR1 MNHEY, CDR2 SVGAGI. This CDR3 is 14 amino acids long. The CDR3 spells CATALQGRRDTIYF. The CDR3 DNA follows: TGTGCCACCGCCCTCCAGGGGCGGCGAGACACCATATATTTT.

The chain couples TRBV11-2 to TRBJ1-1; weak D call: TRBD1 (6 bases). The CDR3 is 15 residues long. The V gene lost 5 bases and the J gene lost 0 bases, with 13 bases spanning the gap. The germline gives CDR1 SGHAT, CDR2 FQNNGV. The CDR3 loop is CASSRTQGMNTEAFF. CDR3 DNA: TGTGCCAGCAGCCGAACCCAGGGGATGAACACTGAAGCTTTCTTT.

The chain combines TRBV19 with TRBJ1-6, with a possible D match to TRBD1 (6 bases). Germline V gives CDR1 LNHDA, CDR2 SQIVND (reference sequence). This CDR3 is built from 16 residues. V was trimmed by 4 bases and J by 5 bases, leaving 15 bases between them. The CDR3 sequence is CASSTIDRRHNSPLHF. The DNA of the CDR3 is TGTGCCAGTAGTACCATAGACAGGAGGCATAATTCACCCCTCCACTTT.

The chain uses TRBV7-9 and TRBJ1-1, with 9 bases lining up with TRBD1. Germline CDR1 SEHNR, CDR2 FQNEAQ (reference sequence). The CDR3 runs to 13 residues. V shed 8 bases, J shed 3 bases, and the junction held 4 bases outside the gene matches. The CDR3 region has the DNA TGTGCCAGCCGGACAGGGGTGGACACTGAAGCTTTCTTT. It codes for CASRTGVDTEAFF.

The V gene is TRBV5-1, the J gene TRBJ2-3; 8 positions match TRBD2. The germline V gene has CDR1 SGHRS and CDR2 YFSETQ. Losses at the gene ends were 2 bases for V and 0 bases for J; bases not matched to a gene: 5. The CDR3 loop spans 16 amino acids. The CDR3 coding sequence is TGCGCCAGCAGCTTCGGACTAGCTGAGAGCACAGATACGCAGTATTTT. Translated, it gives CASSFGLAESTDTQYF.

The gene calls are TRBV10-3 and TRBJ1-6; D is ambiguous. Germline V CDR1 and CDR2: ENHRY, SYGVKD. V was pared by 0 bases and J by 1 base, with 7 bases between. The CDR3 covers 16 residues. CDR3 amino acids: CAISESTISYNSPLHF. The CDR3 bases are TGTGCCATCAGTGAGTCGACTATTTCCTATAATTCACCCCTCCACTTT.

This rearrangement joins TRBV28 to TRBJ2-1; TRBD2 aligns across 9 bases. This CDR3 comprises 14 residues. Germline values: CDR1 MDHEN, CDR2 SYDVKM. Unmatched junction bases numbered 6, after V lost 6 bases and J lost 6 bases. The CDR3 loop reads CASSRSGSFNEQFF. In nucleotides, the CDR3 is TGTGCCAGCAGCCGTAGCGGGAGTTTCAATGAGCAGTTCTTC.

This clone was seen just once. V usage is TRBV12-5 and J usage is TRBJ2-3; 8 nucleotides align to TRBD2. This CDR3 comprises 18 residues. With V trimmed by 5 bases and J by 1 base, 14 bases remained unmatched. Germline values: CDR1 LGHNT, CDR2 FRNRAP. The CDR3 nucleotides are TGTGCTAGTGGTATATATCCTTCCCCGGGGGGGGGCACAGATACGCAGTATTTT. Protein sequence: CASGIYPSPGGGTDTQYF. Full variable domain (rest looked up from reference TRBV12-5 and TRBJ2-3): DARVTQTPRHKVTEMGQEVTMRCQPILGHNTVFWYRQTMMQGLELLAYFRNRAPLDDSGMPKDRFSAEMPDATLATLKIQPSEPRDSAVYFCASGIYPSPGGGTDTQYFGPGTRLTVL.

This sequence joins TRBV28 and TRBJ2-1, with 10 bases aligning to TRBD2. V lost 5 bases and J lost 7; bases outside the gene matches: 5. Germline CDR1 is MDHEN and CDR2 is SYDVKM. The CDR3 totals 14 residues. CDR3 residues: CASSLLAGINEQFF. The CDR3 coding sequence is TGTGCCAGCAGTCTACTAGCGGGGATAAATGAGCAGTTCTTC.

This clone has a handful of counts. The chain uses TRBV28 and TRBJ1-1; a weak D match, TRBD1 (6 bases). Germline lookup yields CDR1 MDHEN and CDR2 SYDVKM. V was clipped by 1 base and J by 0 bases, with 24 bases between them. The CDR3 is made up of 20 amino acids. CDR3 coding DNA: TGTGCCAGCAGTTTATCGGCCCCATACACGGACAGCTCTATGAACACTGAAGCTTTCTTT. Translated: CASSLSAPYTDSSMNTEAFF.

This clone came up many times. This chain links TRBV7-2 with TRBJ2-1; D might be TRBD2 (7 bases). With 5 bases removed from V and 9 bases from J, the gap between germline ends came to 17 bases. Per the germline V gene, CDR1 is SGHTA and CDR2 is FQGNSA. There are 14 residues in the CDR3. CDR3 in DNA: TGTGCCAGCAGCCCCAGGGGAGGGGATAGTGAGCAGTTCTTC. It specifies CASSPRGGDSEQFF.

The CDR3 reads CATSRTVYNEQFF. The CDR3 nucleotides are TGTGCCACCAGCCGGACAGTCTACAATGAGCAGTTCTTC. The chain links TRBV15 to TRBJ2-1; maybe TRBD1 (6 bases). The CDR3 loop spans 13 amino acids. Germline V gives CDR1 LNHNV, CDR2 YYDKDF (reference sequence). V lost 5 bases and J 3 bases, leaving 8 bases between the germline ends.

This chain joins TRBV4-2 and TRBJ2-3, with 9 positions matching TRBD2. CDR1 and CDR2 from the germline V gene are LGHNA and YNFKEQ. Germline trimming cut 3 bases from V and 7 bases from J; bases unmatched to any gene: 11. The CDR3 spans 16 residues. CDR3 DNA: TGTGCCAGCAGCCACGGTGGGCGGGGGGGCCCAAATACGCAGTATTTT. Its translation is CASSHGGRGGPNTQYF.

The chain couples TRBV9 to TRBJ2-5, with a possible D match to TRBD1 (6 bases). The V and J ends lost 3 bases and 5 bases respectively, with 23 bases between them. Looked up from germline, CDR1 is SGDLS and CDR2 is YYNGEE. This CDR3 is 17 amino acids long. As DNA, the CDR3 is TGTGCCAGCAGCGCTAAGACAGGTTCTCGTCGTTCGGAGACCCAGTACTTC. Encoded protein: CASSAKTGSRRSETQYF.

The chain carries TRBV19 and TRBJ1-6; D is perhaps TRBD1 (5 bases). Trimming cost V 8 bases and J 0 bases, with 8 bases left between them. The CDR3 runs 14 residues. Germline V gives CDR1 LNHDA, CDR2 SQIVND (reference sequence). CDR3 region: CASDGGSYNSPLHF. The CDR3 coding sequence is TGTGCCAGTGACGGGGGCTCCTATAATTCACCCCTCCACTTT.

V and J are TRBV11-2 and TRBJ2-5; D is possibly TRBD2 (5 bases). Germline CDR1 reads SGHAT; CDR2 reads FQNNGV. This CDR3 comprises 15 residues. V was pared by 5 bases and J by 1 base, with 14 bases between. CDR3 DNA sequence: TGTGCCAGCAGCCGCGTTGGAGGCCGCCAAGAGACCCAGTACTTC. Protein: CASSRVGGRQETQYF. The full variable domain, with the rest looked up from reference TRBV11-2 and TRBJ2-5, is EAGVAQSPRYKIIEKRQSVAFWCNPISGHATLYWYQQILGQGPKLLIQFQNNGVVDDSQLPKDRFSAERLKGVDSTLKIQPAKLEDSAVYLCASSRVGGRQETQYFGPGTRLLVL.

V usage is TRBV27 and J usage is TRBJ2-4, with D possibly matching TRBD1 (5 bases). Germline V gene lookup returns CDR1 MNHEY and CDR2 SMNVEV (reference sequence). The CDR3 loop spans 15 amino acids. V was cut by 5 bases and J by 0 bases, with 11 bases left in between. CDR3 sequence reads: CASSPDRLAKNIQYF. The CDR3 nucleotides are TGTGCCAGCAGTCCCGACAGATTAGCCAAAAACATTCAGTACTTC.

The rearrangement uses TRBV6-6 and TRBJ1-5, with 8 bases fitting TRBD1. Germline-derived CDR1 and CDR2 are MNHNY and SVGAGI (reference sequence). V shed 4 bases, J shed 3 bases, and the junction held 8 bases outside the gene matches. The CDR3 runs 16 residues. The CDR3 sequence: CASSWAGQGFNQPQHF. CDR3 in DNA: TGTGCCAGCAGTTGGGCCGGACAGGGCTTCAATCAGCCCCAGCATTTT.